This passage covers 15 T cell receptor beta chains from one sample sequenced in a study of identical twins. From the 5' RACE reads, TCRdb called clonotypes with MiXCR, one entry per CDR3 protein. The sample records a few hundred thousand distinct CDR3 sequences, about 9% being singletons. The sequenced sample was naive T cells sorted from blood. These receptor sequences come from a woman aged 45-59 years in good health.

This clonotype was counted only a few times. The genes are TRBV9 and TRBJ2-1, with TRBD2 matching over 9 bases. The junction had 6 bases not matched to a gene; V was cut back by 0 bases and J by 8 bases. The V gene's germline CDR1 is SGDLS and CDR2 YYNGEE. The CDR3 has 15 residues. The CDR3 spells CASSVALAGTDEQFF. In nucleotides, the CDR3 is TGTGCCAGCAGCGTAGCACTAGCGGGTACGGATGAGCAGTTCTTC.

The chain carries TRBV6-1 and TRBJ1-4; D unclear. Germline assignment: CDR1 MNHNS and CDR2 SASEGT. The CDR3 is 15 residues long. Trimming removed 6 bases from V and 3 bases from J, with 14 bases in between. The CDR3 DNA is TGTGCCAGCAGCCGGGCGGTGCTGGCTAATGAAAAACTGTTTTTT. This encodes CASSRAVLANEKLFF.

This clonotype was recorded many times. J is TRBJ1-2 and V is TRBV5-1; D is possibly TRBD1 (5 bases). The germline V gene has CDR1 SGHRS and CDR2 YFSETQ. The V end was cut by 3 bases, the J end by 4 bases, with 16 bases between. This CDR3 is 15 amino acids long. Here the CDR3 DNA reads TGCGCCAGCAGCTCAGTTGAAAGGGGCGCCTATGGCTACACCTTC. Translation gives CASSSVERGAYGYTF.

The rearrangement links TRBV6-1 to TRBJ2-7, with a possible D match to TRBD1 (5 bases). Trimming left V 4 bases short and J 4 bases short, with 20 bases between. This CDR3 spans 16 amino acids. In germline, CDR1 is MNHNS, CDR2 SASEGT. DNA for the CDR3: TGTGCCAGCAGTGGGTGGACACGCTTGAGCACTTACGAGCAGTACGTC. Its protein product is CASSGWTRLSTYEQYV.

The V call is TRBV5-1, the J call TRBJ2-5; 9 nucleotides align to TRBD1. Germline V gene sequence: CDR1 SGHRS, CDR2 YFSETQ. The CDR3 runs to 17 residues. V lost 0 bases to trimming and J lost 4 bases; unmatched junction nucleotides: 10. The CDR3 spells CASSLGDGQGRRETQYF. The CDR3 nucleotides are TGCGCCAGCAGCTTGGGAGATGGACAGGGGAGAAGAGAGACCCAGTACTTC. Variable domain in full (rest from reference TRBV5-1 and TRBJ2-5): KAGVTQTPRYLIKTRGQQVTLSCSPISGHRSVSWYQQTPGQGLQFLFEYFSETQRNKGNFPGRFSGRQFSNSRSEMNVSTLELGDSALYLCASSLGDGQGRRETQYFGPGTRLLVL.

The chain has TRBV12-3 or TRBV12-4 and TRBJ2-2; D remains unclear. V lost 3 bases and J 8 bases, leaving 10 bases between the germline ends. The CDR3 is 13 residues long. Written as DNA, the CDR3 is TGTGCCAGCAGTTTTTTCGGCCAAGGGGAGCTGTTTTTT. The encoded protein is CASSFFGQGELFF.

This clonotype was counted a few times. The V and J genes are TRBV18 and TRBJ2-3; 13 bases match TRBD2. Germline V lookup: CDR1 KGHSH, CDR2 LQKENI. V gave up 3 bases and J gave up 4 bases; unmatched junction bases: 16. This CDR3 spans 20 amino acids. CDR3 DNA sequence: TGTGCCAGCTCACCTGAGGAGGGAGTAGGACTAGCGGGAGCTTCAGATACGCAGTATTTT. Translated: CASSPEEGVGLAGASDTQYF.

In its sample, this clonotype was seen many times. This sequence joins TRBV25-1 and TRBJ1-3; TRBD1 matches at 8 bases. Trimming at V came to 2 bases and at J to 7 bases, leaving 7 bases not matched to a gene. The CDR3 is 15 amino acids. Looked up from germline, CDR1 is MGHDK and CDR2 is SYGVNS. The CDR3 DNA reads TGTGCCAGCAGTGAACCGCGGACAGGGAGCAACACCATATATTTT. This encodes CASSEPRTGSNTIYF.

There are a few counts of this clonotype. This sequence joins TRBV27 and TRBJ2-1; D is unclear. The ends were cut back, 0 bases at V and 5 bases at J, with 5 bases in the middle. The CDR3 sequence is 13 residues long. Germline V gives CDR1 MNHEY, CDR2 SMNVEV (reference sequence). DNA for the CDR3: TGTGCCAGCAGTTTATCCACCAACAATGAGCAGTTCTTC. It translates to CASSLSTNNEQFF.

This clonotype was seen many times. The CDR3 DNA sequence: TGTGCCAGCAGTTTGCGCCCCTACAATGAGCAGTTCTTC. This encodes CASSLRPYNEQFF. V is TRBV27 and J is TRBJ2-1; unclear D gene. The V and J ends lost 3 bases and 2 bases respectively, with 5 bases between them. Germline assignment: CDR1 MNHEY and CDR2 SMNVEV (reference sequence). The CDR3 has 13 amino acids.

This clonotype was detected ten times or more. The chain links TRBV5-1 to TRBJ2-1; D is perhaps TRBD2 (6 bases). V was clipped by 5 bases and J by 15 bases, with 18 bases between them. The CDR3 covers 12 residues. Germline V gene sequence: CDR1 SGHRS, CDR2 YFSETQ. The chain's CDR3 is CASRSEGYSSFF. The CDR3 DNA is TGCGCCAGCAGGTCGGAGGGTTACTCTTCGTTCTTC.

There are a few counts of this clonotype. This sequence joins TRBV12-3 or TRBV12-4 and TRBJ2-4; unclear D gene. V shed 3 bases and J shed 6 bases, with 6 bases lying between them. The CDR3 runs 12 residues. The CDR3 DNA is TGTGCCAGCAGTTTTTCCAGAAACATTCAGTACTTC. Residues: CASSFSRNIQYF.

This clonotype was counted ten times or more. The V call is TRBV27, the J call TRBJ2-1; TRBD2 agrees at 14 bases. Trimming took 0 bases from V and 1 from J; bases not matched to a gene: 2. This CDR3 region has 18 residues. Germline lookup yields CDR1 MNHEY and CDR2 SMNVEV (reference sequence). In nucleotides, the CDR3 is TGTGCCAGCAGTTTATCCGGACTAGCGGGAGGTTCCTACAATGAGCAGTTCTTC. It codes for CASSLSGLAGGSYNEQFF.

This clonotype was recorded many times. CDR3 sequence: CASRSSGSYEQYF. The DNA of the CDR3 is TGTGCCAGCAGGTCTTCAGGGAGCTACGAGCAGTACTTC. This rearrangement joins TRBV12-3 or TRBV12-4 to TRBJ2-7; D tentatively reads TRBD1 or TRBD2 (5 bases each). The CDR3 length is 13 residues. V lost 6 bases, J lost 3 bases, and 12 bases lay in between.

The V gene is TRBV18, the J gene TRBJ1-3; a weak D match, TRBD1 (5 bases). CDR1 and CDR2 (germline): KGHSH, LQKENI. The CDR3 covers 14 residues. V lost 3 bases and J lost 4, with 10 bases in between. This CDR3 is CASSPGTAGNTIYF. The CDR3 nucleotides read TGTGCCAGCTCACCTGGGACGGCGGGAAACACCATATATTTT.